This T cell receptor beta chain is from a study of OX40 agonist ivuxolimab in advanced cancers. General observations from the study: The antigen specificity of the peripheral T cells (those that were expanded) was not determined. Normalized T-cell clonal expansion was also low in a subset of nonresponders.

This clone was found once. What it binds is not known. The assay was immunoSEQ multiplex PCR, and TCRdb's table has in-frame clones only and misses some. The sample holds 70,000 or so clones, about four fifths seen once. The CDR3 has 14 residues. The ends lost 3 bases at V and 7 bases at J; junction bases unmatched: 6. Germline V CDR1 and CDR2: MNHNS, SASEGT. The starting material was CD4+ or CD8+ T cells sorted from blood, obtained in a trial of the OX40 agonist ivuxolimab. The chain links TRBV6-1 to TRBJ2-1, with 7 bases identical to TRBD1. The origin of this receptor is an adult with an advanced solid tumor such as melanoma, head and neck, liver or kidney cancer. The CDR3 loop reads CASSDGGQLNEQFF. CDR3 bases: TGTGCCAGCAGTGATGGGGGACAGTTGAATGAGCAGTTCTTC.